These T cell receptor beta chains were read from a single sample in a study of shared clonotypes between healthy human individuals. Sequenced by immunoSEQ multiplex PCR; TCRdb stores in-frame clones only, minus some. The table records a few million clones, approximately 92% of them present only once. The sample taken for sequencing was naive CD4+ T cells sorted from blood. The origin of the receptors is a man in his late teens or twenties in good health. The CDR3 runs from the conserved cysteine through the conserved F or W. D genes are given only for firm matches. The size entry is marked missing in some rows and otherwise reads once, few, many or a size class.

v_gene: TRBV5-1; j_gene: TRBJ2-1; abundance: -; d_gene: -; CDR3aa: CASSLTAGNNEQFF; CDR3nt: TGCGCCAGCAGCTTGACGGCGGGCAACAATGAGCAGTTCTTC
v_gene: TRBV6-5; j_gene: TRBJ1-6; abundance: -; d_gene: -; CDR3aa: CASKRGWGDSPLHF; CDR3nt: TGTGCCAGCAAGCGTGGGTGGGGTGATTCACCCCTCCACTTT
v_gene: TRBV28; j_gene: TRBJ1-2; abundance: -; d_gene: -; CDR3aa: CASRGTGDPKLNYGYTF; CDR3nt: TGTGCCAGCAGGGGGACGGGGGACCCAAAACTGAACTATGGCTACACCTTC
v_gene: TRBV20-1; j_gene: TRBJ1-2; abundance: -; d_gene: -; CDR3aa: CSNRENYGYTF; CDR3nt: TGCAGTAACAGAGAGAACTATGGCTACACCTTC
v_gene: TRBV27; j_gene: TRBJ2-7; abundance: once; d_gene: -; CDR3aa: CASSLFSLPEEQYF; CDR3nt: TGTGCCAGCAGTTTATTTTCCCTCCCTGAAGAGCAGTACTTC
v_gene: TRBV7-6; j_gene: TRBJ1-3; abundance: -; d_gene: TRBD1; CDR3aa: CASSLTTGSGNTIYF; CDR3nt: TGTGCCAGCAGCTTAACGACAGGGTCTGGAAACACCATATATTTT
v_gene: TRBV11-2; j_gene: TRBJ2-3; abundance: -; d_gene: -; CDR3aa: CASSSWAWDTQYF; CDR3nt: TGTGCCAGCAGTTCTTGGGCCTGGGATACGCAGTATTTT
v_gene: TRBV10-3; j_gene: TRBJ1-2; abundance: few; d_gene: -; CDR3aa: CAISDGQSYGYTF; CDR3nt: TGTGCCATCAGTGATGGGCAGAGCTATGGCTACACCTTC
v_gene: TRBV10-3; j_gene: TRBJ1-2; abundance: -; d_gene: TRBD1; CDR3aa: CATHDEGANNYGYTF; CDR3nt: TGTGCCACCCACGACGAGGGGGCGAATAACTATGGCTACACCTTC
v_gene: TRBV2; j_gene: TRBJ2-7; abundance: -; d_gene: -; CDR3aa: CASRKGGSSYEQYF; CDR3nt: TGTGCCAGCAGAAAAGGCGGATCCTCCTACGAGCAGTACTTC
v_gene: TRBV10-1; j_gene: TRBJ2-1; abundance: -; d_gene: TRBD2; CDR3aa: CASGLAGGLGEQFF; CDR3nt: TGCGCCAGCGGACTAGCGGGGGGTCTTGGTGAGCAGTTCTTC
v_gene: TRBV9; j_gene: TRBJ1-2; abundance: once; d_gene: -; CDR3aa: CASSVDVQNNYGYTF; CDR3nt: TGTGCCAGCAGCGTAGATGTTCAAAATAACTATGGCTACACCTTC
v_gene: TRBV5-4; j_gene: TRBJ1-1; abundance: once; d_gene: TRBD1; CDR3aa: CASSSGQGRDTEAFF; CDR3nt: TGTGCCAGCAGCTCCGGACAGGGGAGAGACACTGAAGCTTTCTTT
v_gene: TRBV5-1; j_gene: TRBJ1-1; abundance: -; d_gene: TRBD1; CDR3aa: CASSLEPGQGRAFF; CDR3nt: TGCGCCAGCAGCCTGGAACCGGGACAGGGTCGAGCTTTCTTT
v_gene: TRBV5-1; j_gene: TRBJ1-3; abundance: -; d_gene: -; CDR3aa: CASSLADGNTIYF; CDR3nt: TGCGCCAGCAGCTTGGCCGACGGAAACACCATATATTTT
v_gene: TRBV30; j_gene: TRBJ2-3; abundance: -; d_gene: -; CDR3aa: CAWSPLRRSITDTQYF; CDR3nt: TGTGCCTGGAGTCCACTTCGAAGATCCATCACAGATACGCAGTATTTT
v_gene: TRBV19; j_gene: TRBJ2-3; abundance: -; d_gene: -; CDR3aa: CASGSSTSYTDTQYF; CDR3nt: TGTGCCAGTGGTTCGAGTACCTCTTACACAGATACGCAGTATTTT
v_gene: TRBV4-3; j_gene: TRBJ1-3; abundance: -; d_gene: -; CDR3aa: CASSQAASGGNTIYF; CDR3nt: TGCGCCAGCAGCCAAGCGGCGTCAGGGGGAAACACCATATATTTT
v_gene: TRBV6-5; j_gene: TRBJ1-1; abundance: -; d_gene: -; CDR3aa: CASRGVQGQRTEAFF; CDR3nt: TGTGCCAGCAGGGGGGTCCAGGGGCAGAGGACTGAAGCTTTCTTT
v_gene: TRBV5-6; j_gene: TRBJ1-4; abundance: -; d_gene: -; CDR3aa: CASSLGLEKLFF; CDR3nt: TGTGCCAGCAGCTTGGGGCTAGAAAAACTGTTTTTT
v_gene: TRBV28; j_gene: TRBJ2-6; abundance: -; d_gene: TRBD2; CDR3aa: CASSSGGSGANVLTF; CDR3nt: TGTGCCAGCAGCTCGGGGGGTTCTGGGGCCAACGTCCTGACTTTC
v_gene: TRBV30; j_gene: TRBJ2-6; abundance: -; d_gene: TRBD1; CDR3aa: CAWRKQGAAGANVLTF; CDR3nt: TGTGCCTGGAGAAAACAGGGGGCGGCAGGGGCCAACGTCCTGACTTTC
v_gene: TRBV7-2; j_gene: TRBJ1-2; abundance: -; d_gene: -; CDR3aa: CASSLEWGGYTF; CDR3nt: TGTGCCAGCAGCTTAGAGTGGGGAGGCTACACCTTC
v_gene: TRBV4-1; j_gene: TRBJ1-5; abundance: few; d_gene: TRBD1; CDR3aa: CASSLIAGQVNQPQHF; CDR3nt: TGCGCCAGCAGCCTTATAGCGGGACAGGTAAATCAGCCCCAGCATTTT
v_gene: TRBV29-1; j_gene: TRBJ2-1; abundance: -; d_gene: TRBD1; CDR3aa: CSGMGQGINEQFF; CDR3nt: TGCAGCGGCATGGGACAGGGAATTAATGAGCAGTTCTTC
v_gene: TRBV19; j_gene: TRBJ1-1; abundance: -; d_gene: -; CDR3aa: CASSISKTTEAFF; CDR3nt: TGTGCCAGTAGTATATCAAAGACCACTGAAGCTTTCTTT
v_gene: TRBV7-2; j_gene: TRBJ2-7; abundance: -; d_gene: -; CDR3aa: CASSSRLIAFYEQYF; CDR3nt: TGTGCCAGCAGCTCCCGACTCATCGCCTTTTACGAGCAGTACTTC
v_gene: TRBV7-2; j_gene: TRBJ1-2; abundance: -; d_gene: -; CDR3aa: CASSSPGISPAANYGYTF; CDR3nt: TGTGCCAGCAGCTCCCCCGGTATCTCACCAGCAGCTAACTATGGCTACACCTTC
v_gene: TRBV11-2; j_gene: TRBJ2-7; abundance: -; d_gene: TRBD2; CDR3aa: CASSLDWTSGELLRLQYF; CDR3nt: TGTGCCAGCAGCTTAGATTGGACTAGCGGAGAGCTCCTACGATTGCAGTACTTC
v_gene: TRBV9; j_gene: TRBJ1-1; abundance: -; d_gene: -; CDR3aa: CASSVDTGNTEAFF; CDR3nt: TGTGCCAGCAGCGTAGACACGGGGAACACTGAAGCTTTCTTT
v_gene: TRBV6-8; j_gene: TRBJ2-7; abundance: -; d_gene: -; CDR3aa: CAGSSGYEQYF; CDR3nt: TGTGCCGGCTCGTCCGGCTACGAGCAGTACTTC
v_gene: TRBV19; j_gene: TRBJ2-5; abundance: -; d_gene: -; CDR3aa: CASSPWTRRQETQYF; CDR3nt: TGTGCCAGTAGTCCTTGGACACGGCGACAAGAGACCCAGTACTTC
v_gene: TRBV9; j_gene: TRBJ2-4; abundance: -; d_gene: -; CDR3aa: CASSVSGDIQYF; CDR3nt: TGTGCCAGCAGCGTATCTGGGGACATTCAGTACTTC
v_gene: TRBV30; j_gene: TRBJ2-7; abundance: once; d_gene: -; CDR3aa: CAWSPTPGQIYEQYF; CDR3nt: TGTGCCTGGAGCCCTACCCCGGGGCAGATCTACGAGCAGTACTTC
v_gene: TRBV5-6; j_gene: TRBJ1-3; abundance: -; d_gene: TRBD1; CDR3aa: CASSLTAQDRGRNTIYF; CDR3nt: TGTGCCAGCAGCTTGACGGCGCAGGACAGGGGGAGAAACACCATATATTTT
v_gene: TRBV5-1; j_gene: TRBJ1-2; abundance: -; d_gene: TRBD1; CDR3aa: CASSPQGGDYGYTF; CDR3nt: TGCGCCAGCAGCCCCCAAGGGGGCGACTATGGCTACACCTTC
v_gene: TRBV7-3; j_gene: TRBJ1-1; abundance: -; d_gene: -; CDR3aa: CASSPNGNTEAFF; CDR3nt: TGTGCCAGCAGCCCAAACGGGAACACTGAAGCTTTCTTT
v_gene: TRBV30; j_gene: TRBJ1-5; abundance: -; d_gene: TRBD1; CDR3aa: CAWSAGQGNQPQHF; CDR3nt: TGTGCCTGGAGTGCAGGACAGGGGAATCAGCCCCAGCATTTT
v_gene: TRBV18; j_gene: TRBJ1-1; abundance: -; d_gene: -; CDR3aa: CASSPSNEAFF; CDR3nt: TGTGCCAGCTCACCTTCGAATGAAGCTTTCTTT